This T cell receptor beta chain appears in the sequencing data of a study of control samples from healthy donors and cancer patients. Generated by immunoSEQ multiplex PCR, the TCRdb table keeps only in-frame clones and is missing some. Among around 130,000 clones listed, around nine tenths were seen once. The CDR3 contains 17 residues. CDR1 is MGHRA, CDR2 YSYEKL, per germline. V was pared by 0 bases and J by 7 bases, with 8 bases of the junction left unmatched. The chain is built from TRBV4-1 and TRBJ2-1, with 11 bases lining up with TRBD2. The source is a man aged 45-65 years in good health. Sequencing was performed on blood. The CDR3 loop is CASSQDLSGGARNEQFF. In nucleotides, the CDR3 is TGCGCCAGCAGCCAAGATCTTAGCGGGGGGGCCAGGAATGAGCAGTTCTTC.